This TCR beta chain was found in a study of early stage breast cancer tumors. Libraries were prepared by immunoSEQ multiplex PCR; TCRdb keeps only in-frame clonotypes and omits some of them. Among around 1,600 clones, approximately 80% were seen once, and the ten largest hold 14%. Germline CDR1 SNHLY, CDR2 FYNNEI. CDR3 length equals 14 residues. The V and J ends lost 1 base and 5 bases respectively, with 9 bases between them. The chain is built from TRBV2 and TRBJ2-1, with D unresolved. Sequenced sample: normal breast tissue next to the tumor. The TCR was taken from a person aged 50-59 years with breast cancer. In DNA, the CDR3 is TGTGCCAGCAGTGAAGAGGGTTCGGACAATGAGCAGTTCTTC. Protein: CASSEEGSDNEQFF.